This T cell receptor beta chain was found in a study of CD8+CD57+ T cells in acquired aplastic anemia. This clonotype appeared once. Its target is not known. V lost 4 bases, J lost 8 bases, and 8 bases lay in between. CDR1 is ENHRY, CDR2 SYGVKD, per germline. The CDR3 sequence is 12 residues long. CDR3 and TCR beta VDJ profiling relied on genomic DNA as the template. TCRdb re-derived calls from the reads in MiXCR, one entry per CDR3 protein. Among 150,000 to 200,000 distinct CDR3 sequences listed, less than 65% were seen once. Study outcomes and limitations: Researchers report that about 28 CD8+ CDR3 sequences appeared in both patients and controls. A significant difference in CD8+ Simpson's diversity between patients and controls was not found.

The sequence was collected from a human donor with severe aplastic anemia or a healthy control (not recorded which). This chain links TRBV10-3 with TRBJ2-2; D gene unclear. Material for sequencing was sorted CD4+, CD8+, or CD8+CD57+ T cells (not recorded which) from PBMCs. The CDR3 nucleotides are TGTGCCATCAGTGTACCAGGTGGGGAGCTGTTTTTT. Residues: CAISVPGGELFF.